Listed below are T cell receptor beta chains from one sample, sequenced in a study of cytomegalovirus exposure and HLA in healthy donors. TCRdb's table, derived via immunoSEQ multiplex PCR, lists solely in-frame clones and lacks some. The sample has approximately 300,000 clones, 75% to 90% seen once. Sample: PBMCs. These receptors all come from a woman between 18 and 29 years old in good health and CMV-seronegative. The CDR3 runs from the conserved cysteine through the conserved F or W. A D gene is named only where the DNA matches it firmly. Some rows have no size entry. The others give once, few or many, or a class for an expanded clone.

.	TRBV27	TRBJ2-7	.	CASSSSSGDGHTYEQYF	TGTGCCAGCAGTTCCTCCTCGGGGGACGGGCATACCTACGAGCAGTACTTC
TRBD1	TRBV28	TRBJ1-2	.	CASSWGQVNYGYTF	TGTGCCAGCAGTTGGGGACAGGTCAACTATGGCTACACCTTC
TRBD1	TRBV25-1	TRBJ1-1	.	CASTQTGMNTEAFF	TGTGCCAGCACCCAGACAGGGATGAACACTGAAGCTTTCTTT
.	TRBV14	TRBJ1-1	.	CASSQIRNTEAFF	TGTGCCAGCAGCCAAATCCGTAACACTGAAGCTTTCTTT
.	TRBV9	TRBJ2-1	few	CASSVGPAGLYNEQFF	TGTGCCAGCAGCGTAGGGCCCGCGGGGCTCTACAATGAGCAGTTCTTC
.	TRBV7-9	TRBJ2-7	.	CASSIVSGSSYEQYF	TGTGCCAGCAGCATCGTCAGCGGAAGCTCCTACGAGCAGTACTTC
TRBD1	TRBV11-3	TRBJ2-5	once	CASSQGVLKTQYF	TGTGCCAGCAGCCAGGGGGTCCTAAAGACCCAGTACTTC
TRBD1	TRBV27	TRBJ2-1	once	CASSSGGGDRTYNEQFF	TGTGCCAGCAGTTCAGGGGGTGGGGACAGGACCTACAATGAGCAGTTCTTC
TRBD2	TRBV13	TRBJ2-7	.	CASSSRTSGPYEQYF	TGTGCCAGCAGCTCAAGGACTAGCGGCCCCTACGAGCAGTACTTC
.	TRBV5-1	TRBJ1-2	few	CASSSTTGTYGYTF	TGCGCCAGCAGCTCTACGACAGGCACCTATGGCTACACCTTC